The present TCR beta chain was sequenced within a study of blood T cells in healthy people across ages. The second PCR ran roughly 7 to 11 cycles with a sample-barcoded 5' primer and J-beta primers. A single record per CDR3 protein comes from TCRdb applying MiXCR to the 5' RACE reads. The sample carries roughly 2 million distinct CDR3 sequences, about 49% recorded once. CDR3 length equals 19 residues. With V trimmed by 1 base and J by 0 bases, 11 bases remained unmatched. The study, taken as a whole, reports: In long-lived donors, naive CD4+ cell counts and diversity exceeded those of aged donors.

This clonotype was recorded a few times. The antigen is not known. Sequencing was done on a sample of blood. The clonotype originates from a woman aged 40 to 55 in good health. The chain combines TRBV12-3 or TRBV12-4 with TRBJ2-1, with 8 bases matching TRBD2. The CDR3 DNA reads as TGTGCCAGCAGTTTAGGTTTGGGGGCGGGGGGTAGCTCCTACAATGAGCAGTTCTTC. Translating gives CASSLGLGAGGSSYNEQFF.